One sample yielded the 31 T cell receptor beta chains listed below, sequenced in a study of T cell responses to AZD1222 COVID-19 vaccine. Clones were read by immunoSEQ multiplex PCR, and TCRdb kept only the in-frame ones, dropping some. This table holds more than 110,000 clones, about 89% found once. This specimen consisted of peripheral blood, obtained on day 0 of AZD1222 vaccination. All receptors come from an adult in good health.

V and J are TRBV18 and TRBJ1-1; D gene ambiguous. The CDR3 has 13 amino acids. Germline V lookup: CDR1 KGHSH, CDR2 LQKENI. Trimming stripped 2 bases from V and 6 bases from J, with 10 bases between. The chain's CDR3 is CASSPEADAEAFF. For the CDR3, the DNA is TGTGCCAGCTCACCAGAGGCAGACGCTGAAGCTTTCTTT.

This chain connects TRBV19 to TRBJ1-2; tentatively, D is TRBD1 (5 bases). This CDR3 is 16 amino acids long. The V end was cut by 0 bases, the J end by 3 bases, with 14 bases between. The germline CDR1 and CDR2 sequences are LNHDA and SQIVND (reference sequence). The CDR3 here is CASSIDRTISDYGYTF. CDR3 coding DNA: TGTGCCAGTAGTATAGATAGGACAATCAGTGACTATGGCTACACCTTC.

This chain connects TRBV27 to TRBJ2-7; D unclear. Trimming removed 3 bases at V and 1 base at J, with 7 bases between. The CDR3 spans 13 residues. Per germline, CDR1 MNHEY and CDR2 SMNVEV (reference sequence). The CDR3 DNA reads TGTGCCAGCAGTTTCCGAATTTCCTACGAGCAGTACTTC. Translated: CASSFRISYEQYF.

This clone was seen more than once but under ten times. V is TRBV28 and J is TRBJ1-3; D may be TRBD1 (5 bases). V was shortened by 6 bases and J by 3 bases, with 12 bases between the two germline ends. The CDR3 spans 14 residues. Germline values: CDR1 MDHEN, CDR2 SYDVKM. CDR3 loop: CASRPGPLGNTIYF. The CDR3 nucleotides are TGTGCCAGCAGGCCGGGACCCCTTGGAAACACCATATATTTT.

The rearrangement links TRBV7-2 to TRBJ1-2; 7 bases line up with TRBD1. Per germline, CDR1 SGHTA and CDR2 FQGNSA. The CDR3 runs to 14 residues. The J segment lost 3 bases and the V segment lost 1 base, leaving 2 bases of the junction unmatched. CDR3 loop: CASSLGGQYYGYTF. CDR3 in DNA: TGTGCCAGCAGCTTAGGGGGACAGTACTATGGCTACACCTTC.

The rearrangement uses TRBV24-1 and TRBJ1-3; the D gene is possibly TRBD1 (5 bases). This CDR3 is 16 amino acids long. V was trimmed by 3 bases and J by 0 bases, leaving 11 bases between them. Per the germline V gene, CDR1 is KGHDR and CDR2 is SFDVKD. CDR3 nucleotide sequence: TGTGCCACCAGTGATGGGACGCTGAGCTCTGGAAACACCATATATTTT. Translated, it gives CATSDGTLSSGNTIYF.

This chain uses TRBV27 with TRBJ2-7, with 13 bases matching TRBD2. The CDR3 loop spans 16 amino acids. Germline assignment: CDR1 MNHEY and CDR2 SMNVEV (reference sequence). With V trimmed by 5 bases and J by 3 bases, 7 bases remained unmatched. CDR3 bases: TGTGCCAGCAGTCTAGACGGGACTAGCGGGATCTACGAGCAGTACTTC. As protein: CASSLDGTSGIYEQYF.

The chain couples TRBV19 to TRBJ2-3; D uncertain. The V gene's germline CDR1 is LNHDA and CDR2 SQIVND (reference sequence). Trimming pared 0 bases from V and 1 base from J, leaving 8 bases between. This CDR3 comprises 15 residues. Here the CDR3 DNA reads TGTGCCAGTAGTATAGATCTCCTAGGCACAGATACGCAGTATTTT. Protein product: CASSIDLLGTDTQYF.

CDR3 DNA sequence: TGTGCCAGCAGCCCCCGGGGTTTCCGCGTCACTGAAGCTTTCTTT. This encodes CASSPRGFRVTEAFF. This sequence joins TRBV9 and TRBJ1-1; D is unclear. Germline values: CDR1 SGDLS, CDR2 YYNGEE. This CDR3 region has 15 residues. The V end was cut by 4 bases, the J end by 4 bases, with 17 bases between.

The chain recombines TRBV28 with TRBJ1-3; D ambiguous. CDR3 length: 11 residues. CDR1 is MDHEN and CDR2 is SYDVKM in the germline V gene. V gave up 9 bases and J gave up 0 bases, with 3 bases separating them. The CDR3 DNA follows: TGTGCCAGTAACTCTGGAAACACCATATATTTT. Its translation: CASNSGNTIYF.

This sequence joins TRBV7-9 and TRBJ1-6, with a tentative D call TRBD1 (6 bases). Trimming took 2 bases from V and 7 from J, leaving 9 bases between them. This CDR3 has 14 residues. Germline CDR1 and CDR2: SEHNR and FQNEAQ (reference sequence). The CDR3 region has the DNA TGTGCCAGCAGCTTAACAGGGCCAAATTCACCCCTCCACTTT. This sequence encodes CASSLTGPNSPLHF. Full variable domain (remainder filled in from reference TRBV7-9 and TRBJ1-6): DTGVSQNPRHKITKRGQNVTFRCDPISEHNRLYWYRQTLGQGPEFLTYFQNEAQLEKSRLLSDRFSAERPKGSFSTLEIQRTEQGDSAMYLCASSLTGPNSPLHFGNGTRLTVT.

This sequence joins TRBV6-5 and TRBJ1-4; D not certain. Germline V lookup: CDR1 MNHEY, CDR2 SVGAGI. Trimming took off 8 bases at V and 0 bases at J, with 13 bases between the two ends. CDR3 size: 15 residues. DNA for the CDR3: TGTGCCAGCGTGGACCGGGGTACAACTAATGAAAAACTGTTTTTT. Its translation: CASVDRGTTNEKLFF.

The V call is TRBV30, the J call TRBJ1-5, with 8 bases fitting TRBD1. The V gene end was trimmed by 4 bases and the J gene end by 3 bases; junction bases not matched to a gene: 8. The V gene's germline CDR1 is GTSNPN and CDR2 SVGIG (reference sequence). The CDR3 is 15 amino acids. The CDR3 is CAWNMAGGFNQPQHF. As DNA, the CDR3 is TGTGCCTGGAATATGGCAGGGGGCTTCAATCAGCCCCAGCATTTT. Full variable domain (rest looked up from reference TRBV30 and TRBJ1-5): SQTIHQWPATLVQPVGSPLSLECTVEGTSNPNLYWYRQAAGRGLQLLFYSVGIGQISSEVPQNLSASRPQDRQFILSSKKLLLSDSGFYLCAWNMAGGFNQPQHFGDGTRLSIL.

V and J are TRBV4-1 and TRBJ1-1; D gene unclear. V was cut by 0 bases and J by 1 base, with 12 bases left in between. Germline lookup yields CDR1 MGHRA and CDR2 YSYEKL. The CDR3 is 16 residues long. The CDR3 here is CASSQDLGLPNTEAFF. The CDR3 coding sequence is TGCGCCAGCAGCCAAGACCTAGGTCTCCCGAACACTGAAGCTTTCTTT.

The J gene is TRBJ1-1, the V gene TRBV15, with D unclear. The CDR3 covers 13 residues. V dropped 1 base and J dropped 7 bases, with 10 bases sitting between them. Germline V gene data show CDR1 as LNHNV and CDR2 as YYDKDF (reference sequence). In DNA form, the CDR3 reads TGTGCCACCAGCAGAGTAGGGCTGGTTGAAGCTTTCTTT. This sequence encodes CATSRVGLVEAFF.

This clone was picked up one time. The chain has TRBV10-3 and TRBJ1-3, with 9 bases identical to TRBD1. Trimming at V came to 2 bases and at J to 3 bases, leaving 5 bases not matched to a gene. Germline lookup yields CDR1 ENHRY and CDR2 SYGVKD. There are 16 residues in the CDR3. The CDR3 loop is CAISEVGTGNGNTIYF. CDR3 bases: TGTGCCATCAGTGAGGTTGGGACAGGGAATGGAAACACCATATATTTT.

This CDR3 is CASSVRLATDEQFF. In nucleotides, the CDR3 is TGTGCCAGCAGCGTTAGGCTAGCGACGGATGAGCAGTTCTTC. The chain links TRBV9 to TRBJ2-1; D perhaps matches TRBD2 (6 bases). The CDR3 loop spans 14 amino acids. Trimming shortened V by 2 bases and J by 8 bases, and 14 bases separated the two germline ends. Germline V gene data show CDR1 as SGDLS and CDR2 as YYNGEE.

This chain joins TRBV12-3 or TRBV12-4 and TRBJ1-4; D ambiguous. The ends were cut back, 3 bases at V and 8 bases at J, with 10 bases in the middle. CDR3 length: 13 residues. Written as DNA, the CDR3 is TGTGCCAGCAGTTTCAGTGGGGTCGAAAAACTGTTTTTT. Translation: CASSFSGVEKLFF.

The V call is TRBV5-8, the J call TRBJ2-3; D is undetermined. Between the trimmed V and J ends, which lost 0 bases and 3 bases, there was a span of 8 bases. Looked up from germline, CDR1 is SGHTS and CDR2 is YDEGEE. The CDR3 consists of 14 residues. CDR3 loop: CASSLGSGTDTQYF. As DNA, the CDR3 is TGTGCCAGCAGCTTGGGATCAGGTACAGATACGCAGTATTTT.

V gene TRBV12-3 or TRBV12-4 combines with J gene TRBJ2-2, with unresolved D. Trimming removed 6 bases from V and 4 bases from J, with 3 bases in between. This CDR3 contains 11 residues. The CDR3 loop is CASRITGELFF. The CDR3, as DNA: TGTGCCAGCAGAATCACCGGGGAGCTGTTTTTT.

The chain combines TRBV19 with TRBJ1-4; 9 positions agree with TRBD1. Germline trimming cut 5 bases from V and 8 bases from J; bases unmatched to any gene: 9. CDR1 and CDR2 (germline): LNHDA, SQIVND (reference sequence). The CDR3 is 15 residues long. The CDR3: CASSAAGTGKEKLFF. The CDR3 nucleotides are TGTGCCAGTAGTGCCGCCGGGACAGGGAAGGAAAAACTGTTTTTT.

This clone is a singleton in its sample. J is TRBJ1-5 and V is TRBV4-1; D remains unclear. The CDR3 is made up of 14 amino acids. V lost 3 bases to trimming and J lost 3 bases, with 9 bases between them. CDR1 is MGHRA and CDR2 is YSYEKL in the germline V gene. Here the CDR3 reads CASSHPAFNQPQHF. In DNA, the CDR3 is TGCGCCAGCAGCCATCCGGCCTTCAATCAGCCCCAGCATTTT.

The rearrangement joins TRBV6-5 to TRBJ2-3; 8 bases map to TRBD1. J lost 3 bases, V lost 2 bases, and 4 bases had no gene match. The CDR3 covers 15 residues. CDR1 and CDR2 from the germline V gene are MNHEY and SVGAGI. CDR3 amino acids: CASSYRDRRTDTQYF. The CDR3 DNA is TGTGCCAGCAGTTACAGGGACAGGAGAACAGATACGCAGTATTTT.

The chain couples TRBV28 to TRBJ2-7, with a possible D match to TRBD1 (6 bases). This CDR3 is built from 19 residues. The germline CDR1 and CDR2 sequences are MDHEN and SYDVKM. The V and J ends lost 3 bases and 0 bases respectively, with 24 bases between them. The CDR3 sequence: CASSFRLRLQGPRSYEQYF. CDR3 in DNA: TGTGCCAGCAGTTTCCGCTTACGGCTACAGGGCCCCCGCTCCTACGAGCAGTACTTC. The complete variable domain, with remaining parts taken from reference TRBV28 and TRBJ2-7, reads DVKVTQSSRYLVKRTGEKVFLECVQDMDHENMFWYRQDPGLGLRLIYFSYDVKMKEKGDIPEGYSVSREKKERFSLILESASTNQTSMYLCASSFRLRLQGPRSYEQYFGPGTRLTVT.

The chain couples TRBV28 to TRBJ1-5; D uncertain. Trimming cost V 2 bases and J 0 bases, with 5 bases left between them. This CDR3 has 14 amino acids. Germline V lookup: CDR1 MDHEN, CDR2 SYDVKM. CDR3: CASSLGSSNQPQHF. Written as DNA, the CDR3 is TGTGCCAGCAGTTTAGGTAGTAGCAATCAGCCCCAGCATTTT.

J is TRBJ2-1 and V is TRBV7-9; 9 bases align to TRBD1. Germline CDR1 and CDR2: SEHNR and FQNEAQ (reference sequence). V gave up 4 bases and J gave up 8 bases; unmatched junction bases: 6. The CDR3 loop spans 14 amino acids. Here the CDR3 reads CASSSRDRAHEQFF. CDR3 nucleotides: TGTGCCAGCAGCTCTCGGGACAGGGCCCATGAGCAGTTCTTC.

The chain employs TRBV12-5 and TRBJ1-2, with D unresolved. Trimming stripped 3 bases from V and 2 bases from J, with 4 bases between. This CDR3 has 12 amino acids. Germline values: CDR1 LGHNT, CDR2 FRNRAP. CDR3 amino acids: CASGFDNYGYTF. The DNA of the CDR3 is TGTGCTAGTGGTTTCGACAACTATGGCTACACCTTC.

V usage is TRBV5-1 and J usage is TRBJ2-3; D is uncertain. The V gene lost 5 bases and the J gene lost 7 bases, with 17 bases spanning the gap. CDR3 length equals 14 residues. Germline-derived CDR1 and CDR2 are SGHRS and YFSETQ. CDR3 nucleotides: TGCGCCAGCAGTAAGACCGCCGGCAGCAATACGCAGTATTTT. The encoded protein is CASSKTAGSNTQYF.

The chain recombines TRBV2 with TRBJ2-7; D not certain. CDR3 length: 12 amino acids. The germline V and J ends were trimmed by 3 bases and 3 bases, with 6 bases remaining between them. Per the germline V gene, CDR1 is SNHLY and CDR2 is FYNNEI. For the CDR3, the DNA is TGTGCCAGCAGTGATATGGGCTACGAGCAGTACTTC. Protein sequence: CASSDMGYEQYF.

This clone was seen a few times. The chain couples TRBV27 to TRBJ1-6; unclear D gene. Germline-derived CDR1 and CDR2 are MNHEY and SMNVEV (reference sequence). V was cut by 5 bases and J by 3 bases, with 14 bases left in between. The CDR3 runs 16 residues. CDR3 nucleotide sequence: TGTGCCAGCAGTCAGGACCGTACTTTCTATAATTCACCCCTCCACTTT. Its protein product is CASSQDRTFYNSPLHF.

The CDR3 DNA reads TGTGCCAGCAGTTTGGACAGGGTTTTGAGAAATGAGCAGTTCTTC. This sequence encodes CASSLDRVLRNEQFF. This rearrangement joins TRBV28 to TRBJ2-1, with TRBD1 identical over 8 bases. V was pared by 3 bases and J by 7 bases, with 8 bases of the junction left unmatched. This CDR3 contains 15 residues. The V gene's germline CDR1 is MDHEN and CDR2 SYDVKM.